A selection of T cell receptor beta chains follows, all from one sample in a study of blood T cell repertoires in COVID-19. Some clones are missing from TCRdb's copy, which holds only in-frame ones; the method was immunoSEQ multiplex PCR. The sample includes approximately 110,000 clones, over 65% of them seen just once. Specimen: peripheral blood. The receptors were gathered from a human donor with acute or convalescent COVID-19. The donor label of this sample is uncertain. Each CDR3 is given with its conserved first and last residue. The D gene is left open where the match is weak. Clone sizes are given selectively: once, few, many, or a class where the clone is expanded.

V	J	size	D	CDR3	DNA
TRBV6-2/TRBV6-3	TRBJ1-1	few	-	CASSTRLRTTGEKNPEAFF	TGTGCCAGCAGTACCCGACTCCGGACAACGGGCGAGAAGAACCCTGAAGCTTTCTTT
TRBV7-8	TRBJ2-7	few	-	CASSETGLGDNEQYF	TGTGCCAGCAGCGAAACGGGACTGGGGGATAACGAGCAGTACTTC
TRBV30	TRBJ2-7	-	-	CAWSLPRGTSRLTTYEQYF	TGTGCCTGGAGCCTCCCACGGGGGACCAGCCGCCTAACAACCTACGAGCAGTACTTC
TRBV23-1	TRBJ1-1	-	TRBD1	CASSQSPRQGGKRTEAFF	TGCGCCAGCAGTCAATCGCCAAGACAGGGGGGAAAGAGGACTGAAGCTTTCTTT
TRBV10-3	TRBJ2-5	-	TRBD1	CAISQGAETQYF	TGTGCCATCAGTCAGGGGGCGGAGACCCAGTACTTC
TRBV11-2	TRBJ2-3	-	-	CASSPFKPTQYF	TGTGCCAGCAGCCCCTTTAAGCCAACGCAGTATTTT
TRBV18	TRBJ2-2	-	TRBD1	CASSPPPGQGNTGELFF	TGTGCCAGCTCACCACCCCCGGGACAGGGGAACACCGGGGAGCTGTTTTTT
TRBV14	TRBJ1-1	few	-	CASRRGPLGPLNTEAFF	TGTGCCAGCCGCAGGGGTCCACTCGGGCCCTTGAACACTGAAGCTTTCTTT
TRBV4-1	TRBJ1-5	few	-	CASSQKAYDSSSNSNQPQHF	TGCGCCAGCAGCCAAAAAGCCTATGACAGTTCGAGCAATAGCAATCAGCCCCAGCATTTT
TRBV6-5	TRBJ1-5	-	TRBD1	CASSPGGSNQPQHF	TGTGCCAGCAGCCCAGGGGGCAGCAATCAGCCCCAGCATTTT
TRBV5-1	TRBJ1-1	-	TRBD1	CASSPRTGGDTEAFF	TGCGCCAGCAGCCCGAGGACAGGCGGCGACACTGAAGCTTTCTTT
TRBV19	TRBJ1-1	-	TRBD1	CASSWGQMNTEAFF	TGTGCCAGTAGCTGGGGACAGATGAACACTGAAGCTTTCTTT
TRBV24-1	TRBJ2-5	-	-	CATSDRDFSSRETQYF	TGTGCCACCAGTGACCGGGACTTCTCTAGTCGGGAGACCCAGTACTTC
TRBV6-5	TRBJ2-2	-	-	CASRTFNTGELFF	TGTGCCAGCAGAACTTTCAACACCGGGGAGCTGTTTTTT
TRBV5-6	TRBJ1-2	few	TRBD1	CASSSTGGSLYGYTF	TGTGCCAGCAGCTCGACAGGGGGTTCCCTCTATGGCTACACCTTC
TRBV19	TRBJ1-4	-	TRBD1	CASSTRTGSTNEKLFF	TGTGCCAGTAGTACCCGGACAGGCTCAACTAATGAAAAACTGTTTTTT
TRBV4-1	TRBJ2-2	-	TRBD2	CASSQDLGLAGTGELFF	TGCGCCAGCAGCCAAGATCTTGGACTAGCGGGCACCGGGGAGCTGTTTTTT
TRBV6-5	TRBJ1-2	-	-	CASSRRTANYGYTF	TGTGCCAGCAGTCGTCGGACAGCTAACTATGGCTACACCTTC
TRBV29-1	TRBJ2-1	-	TRBD1	CSVRQGGRSEQFF	TGCAGCGTTCGACAGGGTGGTAGAAGTGAGCAGTTCTTC
TRBV4-1	TRBJ2-2	-	-	CASRQGPGSGTGELFF	TGCGCCAGCAGACAAGGGCCGGGGTCGGGCACCGGGGAGCTGTTTTTT
TRBV7-2	TRBJ1-2	-	-	CASSRRTGNGYTF	TGTGCCAGCAGCCGCCGCACCGGGAATGGCTACACCTTC
TRBV7-2	TRBJ1-3	-	-	CASSPPGGNTIYF	TGTGCCAGCAGTCCCCCGGGTGGAAACACCATATATTTT